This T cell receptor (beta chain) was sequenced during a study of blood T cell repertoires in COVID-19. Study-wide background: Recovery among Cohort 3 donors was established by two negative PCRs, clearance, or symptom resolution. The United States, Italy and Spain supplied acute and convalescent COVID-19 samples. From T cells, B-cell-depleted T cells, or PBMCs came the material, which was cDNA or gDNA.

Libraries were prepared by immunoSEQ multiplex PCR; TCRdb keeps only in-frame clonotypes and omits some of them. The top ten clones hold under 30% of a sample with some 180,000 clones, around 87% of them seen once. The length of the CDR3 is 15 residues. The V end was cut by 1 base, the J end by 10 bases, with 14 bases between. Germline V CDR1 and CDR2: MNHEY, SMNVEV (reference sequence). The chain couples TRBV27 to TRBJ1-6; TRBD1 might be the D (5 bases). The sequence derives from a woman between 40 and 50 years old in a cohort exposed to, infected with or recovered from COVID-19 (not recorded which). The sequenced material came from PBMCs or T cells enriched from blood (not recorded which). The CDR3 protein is CASSLWSQGSSPLHF. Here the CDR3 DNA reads TGTGCCAGCAGTTTATGGAGCCAGGGTAGCTCACCCCTCCACTTT.